This entry lists 32 T cell receptor beta chains sequenced from one sample in a study of T cell responses to AZD1222 COVID-19 vaccine. Measured with immunoSEQ multiplex PCR; TCRdb has only the in-frame clones, and not every one. The sample comprises over 90,000 clones, about 92% of which are singletons, and 4.8% rests with the top ten. The sequences come from peripheral blood, collected on day 0 of AZD1222 vaccination. These receptors all come from an adult in good health.

The gene calls are TRBV27 and TRBJ1-2; D gene unclear. Looked up from germline, CDR1 is MNHEY and CDR2 is SMNVEV (reference sequence). The CDR3 is 16 amino acids. The ends were cut back, 2 bases at V and 5 bases at J, with 18 bases in the middle. CDR3 in amino acids: CASSLRSVLDRYGYTF. CDR3 nucleotides: TGTGCCAGCAGTTTAAGATCGGTACTTGACCGTTATGGCTACACCTTC.

By its share, this clone is medium-sized. The CDR3 nucleotides are TGTGCCAGCAGTTTTCTGGGTGGCTACACCTTC. Translated, it gives CASSFLGGYTF. The chain has TRBV12-3 or TRBV12-4 and TRBJ1-2, with D uncertain. The CDR3 is 11 amino acids. V lost 3 bases to trimming and J lost 7 bases, with 6 bases between them.

The V and J genes are TRBV5-8 and TRBJ1-2, with D perhaps matching TRBD1 (5 bases). The germline V gene has CDR1 SGHTS and CDR2 YDEGEE. V gave up 0 bases and J gave up 2 bases, with 8 bases separating them. The CDR3 covers 14 residues. In DNA form, the CDR3 reads TGTGCCAGCAGCTTGGCAGGGCTAAACTATGGCTACACCTTC. As protein: CASSLAGLNYGYTF.

The chain combines TRBV6-5 with TRBJ1-1; weak D call: TRBD1 (5 bases). The germline CDR1 and CDR2 sequences are MNHEY and SVGAGI. V was trimmed by 1 base and J by 5 bases, leaving 8 bases between them. The CDR3 is 13 residues long. The CDR3 bases are TGTGCCAGCAGTTACTTGGGGGGAACTGAAGCTTTCTTT. It codes for CASSYLGGTEAFF.

This chain links TRBV5-1 with TRBJ1-2; D might be TRBD1 (5 bases). Between the trimmed V and J ends, which lost 3 bases and 4 bases, there was a span of 13 bases. Germline values: CDR1 SGHRS, CDR2 YFSETQ. This CDR3 comprises 14 residues. The CDR3 DNA reads TGCGCCAGCAGCTCCAGCCAGGGTTCCTATGGCTACACCTTC. Protein product: CASSSSQGSYGYTF.

The chain has TRBV30 and TRBJ1-1, with 9 bases identical to TRBD1. CDR1 is GTSNPN and CDR2 is SVGIG in the germline V gene (reference sequence). The CDR3 loop spans 15 amino acids. With 2 bases clipped from V and 2 bases from J, the junction kept 6 bases outside the gene matches. DNA for the CDR3: TGTGCCTGGAGTCCATGGACAGGGGTTAACACTGAAGCTTTCTTT. This sequence encodes CAWSPWTGVNTEAFF.

V and J are TRBV14 and TRBJ2-2, with TRBD1 as a possible D gene (5 bases). Deletions cut 4 bases from V and 7 bases from J, with 10 bases between. CDR1 SGHDN and CDR2 FVKESK come from the germline V gene. The CDR3 contains 13 residues. Written as DNA, the CDR3 is TGTGCCAGCAGCCTTCAGGGTGGCGGGGAGCTGTTTTTT. This gives the protein CASSLQGGGELFF. Full variable domain (remainder filled in from reference TRBV14 and TRBJ2-2): EAGVTQFPSHSVIEKGQTVTLRCDPISGHDNLYWYRRVMGKEIKFLLHFVKESKQDESGMPNNRFLAERTGGTYSTLKVQPAELEDSGVYFCASSLQGGGELFFGEGSRLTVL.

This chain joins TRBV18 and TRBJ2-1; 7 bases agree with TRBD1. Germline V gives CDR1 KGHSH, CDR2 LQKENI. The CDR3 length is 13 residues. Trimming took 3 bases from V and 4 from J; bases not matched to a gene: 0. CDR3 protein: CASSPTGYNEQFF. CDR3 sequence (DNA): TGTGCCAGCTCACCGACAGGGTACAATGAGCAGTTCTTC.

The genes are TRBV2 and TRBJ1-5; D is possibly TRBD1 (6 bases). In germline, CDR1 is SNHLY, CDR2 FYNNEI. The CDR3 runs 17 residues. The germline V and J ends were trimmed by 5 bases and 0 bases, with 17 bases remaining between them. The CDR3 DNA is TGTGCCAGCAGTAACCCGGGACAAGGATATAGCAATCAGCCCCAGCATTTT. This translates into CASSNPGQGYSNQPQHF.

The rearrangement uses TRBV20-1 and TRBJ1-4, with 8 nucleotides matching TRBD1. Germline CDR1 is DFQATT and CDR2 is SNEGSKA (reference sequence). The CDR3 covers 14 residues. After removal of 3 bases from V and 5 bases from J, the junction contained 5 bases not matched to a gene. The CDR3 here is CSASTGQENEKLFF. CDR3 DNA: TGCAGTGCTAGTACGGGACAGGAGAATGAAAAACTGTTTTTT.

V gene TRBV12-5 combines with J gene TRBJ2-7; a possible D gene is TRBD2 (5 bases). Germline CDR1 is LGHNT and CDR2 is FRNRAP. Trimming took 9 bases from V and 6 from J, leaving 9 bases between them. This CDR3 has 10 amino acids. CDR3 loop: CASQLGEQYF. CDR3 DNA: TGTGCTAGCCAACTAGGCGAGCAGTACTTC.

The V call is TRBV12-3 or TRBV12-4, the J call TRBJ2-5; D may be TRBD2 (5 bases). Trimming took 5 bases from V and 7 from J, leaving 8 bases between them. The CDR3 totals 11 residues. DNA for the CDR3: TGTGCCAGCAGTACCGGGGTGACCCAGTACTTC. Protein: CASSTGVTQYF.

A remark on this clone: This same CDR3 is encoded by further DNA sequences in the sample. CDR3 sequence: CASSPPGTDTQYF. Here the CDR3 DNA reads TGTGCCAGCTCACCACCTGGCACAGATACGCAGTATTTT. The rearrangement uses TRBV18 and TRBJ2-3; D remains ambiguous. The CDR3 has 13 residues. Germline V gene data show CDR1 as KGHSH and CDR2 as LQKENI. The V gene lost 0 bases and the J gene lost 1 base, with 2 bases spanning the gap.

This clone has a handful of counts. Here the CDR3 DNA reads TGTGCCAGCAGCCCGGCAGGGGTGAACGAGCAGTACTTC. It yields the protein CASSPAGVNEQYF. The chain uses TRBV7-8 and TRBJ2-7; TRBD1 might be the D (6 bases). Germline CDR1 SGHVS, CDR2 FQNEAQ. The CDR3 totals 13 residues. Trimming cost V 5 bases and J 5 bases, with 13 bases left between them.

The rearrangement links TRBV7-8 to TRBJ2-1; tentative D call: TRBD1 (5 bases). The length of the CDR3 is 15 residues. With 3 bases removed from V and 6 bases from J, the gap between germline ends came to 15 bases. Germline V gene sequence: CDR1 SGHVS, CDR2 FQNEAQ. The CDR3 reads CASSFRQGRGNEQFF. In DNA form, the CDR3 reads TGTGCCAGCAGCTTCCGGCAGGGAAGGGGCAATGAGCAGTTCTTC.

This clone was seen only once. This rearrangement joins TRBV6-5 to TRBJ2-1; a possible D gene is TRBD2 (6 bases). The V gene's germline CDR1 is MNHEY and CDR2 SVGAGI. V lost 7 bases to trimming and J lost 0 bases, with 10 bases between them. CDR3 length: 14 residues. The CDR3 DNA reads as TGTGCCAGCAAGGCGGGGAGCTCCTACAATGAGCAGTTCTTC. Its translation: CASKAGSSYNEQFF.

This chain connects TRBV6-5 to TRBJ2-7; possible D gene TRBD1, 6 bases. The V and J ends lost 0 bases and 2 bases respectively, with 11 bases between them. Germline-derived CDR1 and CDR2 are MNHEY and SVGAGI. This CDR3 is 15 amino acids long. The chain's CDR3 is CASSYSLTGTYEQYF. The CDR3 DNA reads TGTGCCAGCAGTTACTCCCTAACAGGGACCTACGAGCAGTACTTC.

The chain employs TRBV9 and TRBJ2-4, with 7 nucleotides matching TRBD1. This CDR3 comprises 15 residues. CDR1 is SGDLS, CDR2 YYNGEE, per germline. V was pared by 4 bases and J by 9 bases, with 13 bases of the junction left unmatched. The CDR3, as DNA: TGTGCCAGCAGCCCCGGGGACAGCCGATTAAGCATTCAGTACTTC. This encodes CASSPGDSRLSIQYF.

The CDR3 bases are TGCGCCAGCAGTCACATCCGGGACAGGGATGGCTACACCTTC. It translates to CASSHIRDRDGYTF. The chain is built from TRBV23-1 and TRBJ1-2, with 9 positions matching TRBD1. TRBV23-1 is placed among ORFs of uncertain function. J gave up 6 bases and V 3 bases, and 5 bases lay outside the gene matches. The CDR3 sequence is 14 residues long.

The chain employs TRBV3-1 (or the pseudogene TRBV3-2) and TRBJ1-5; D remains unclear. The CDR3 runs to 13 residues. From germline, CDR1 is LGHDT and CDR2 YNNKEL (reference sequence). The germline V and J ends were trimmed by 0 bases and 3 bases, with 3 bases remaining between them. In DNA form, the CDR3 reads TGTGCCAGCAGCCAAGACCTCAATCAGCCCCAGCATTTT. Translated: CASSQDLNQPQHF.

The chain recombines TRBV24-1 with TRBJ2-3, with D possibly being TRBD1 or TRBD2 (7 bases each). This CDR3 contains 17 residues. CDR1 is KGHDR, CDR2 SFDVKD, per germline. The V end was cut by 3 bases, the J end by 7 bases, with 22 bases between. CDR3 nucleotides: TGTGCCACCAGTGATCCGCGGGAGACAGGGACTTCCTATACGCAGTATTTT. Protein sequence: CATSDPRETGTSYTQYF.

The chain joins TRBV7-3 to TRBJ2-2, with D perhaps given as TRBD1 or TRBD2 (5 bases each). The CDR3 contains 16 residues. Germline CDR1 reads SGHTA; CDR2 reads FQGTGA. V was cut by 7 bases and J by 3 bases, with 18 bases left in between. In DNA form, the CDR3 reads TGTGCCAGCACCCTCCTTCCTGGGGGACACACCGGGGAGCTGTTTTTT. Its translation: CASTLLPGGHTGELFF.

The V call is TRBV5-5, the J call TRBJ1-1; no clear D. Germline V lookup: CDR1 SGHKS, CDR2 YYEKEE (reference sequence). V lost 0 bases and J 3 bases, leaving 0 bases between the germline ends. This CDR3 region has 11 residues. CDR3 protein: CASSLDTEAFF. DNA of the CDR3: TGTGCCAGCAGCTTGGACACTGAAGCTTTCTTT.

The chain has TRBV19 and TRBJ1-1, with 8 bases lining up with TRBD1. V was pared by 6 bases and J by 2 bases, with 11 bases of the junction left unmatched. The length of the CDR3 is 16 residues. From germline, CDR1 is LNHDA and CDR2 SQIVND (reference sequence). The CDR3 protein is CASRFPRGLGNTEAFF. CDR3 nucleotide sequence: TGTGCCAGTAGATTCCCCAGGGGGCTGGGAAACACTGAAGCTTTCTTT.

With regard to this clone: An end of the junction differs from the germline gene, which may be a read error. The rearrangement links TRBV3-1 (or the pseudogene TRBV3-2) to TRBJ1-2, with 10 bases aligning to TRBD1. This CDR3 is built from 15 residues. Germline values: CDR1 LGHDT, CDR2 YNNKEL (reference sequence). In nucleotides, the CDR3 is TGTGCCAGCAGCCCGCAGCCGGGACAGGGGCCTGGCCACACCTTC. This codes for CASSPQPGQGPGHTF.

The chain uses TRBV6-5 and TRBJ2-2; unclear D gene. CDR3 length: 14 residues. The V end was cut by 6 bases, the J end by 5 bases, with 13 bases between. The germline gives CDR1 MNHEY, CDR2 SVGAGI. CDR3 protein: CASRGLYSTGELFF. Written as DNA, the CDR3 is TGTGCCAGCAGGGGCCTTTACAGTACCGGGGAGCTGTTTTTT.

The chain recombines TRBV19 with TRBJ2-1; 13 nucleotides match TRBD2. Germline lookup yields CDR1 LNHDA and CDR2 SQIVND (reference sequence). After removal of 9 bases from V and 7 bases from J, the junction contained 9 bases not matched to a gene. CDR3 size: 15 residues. This CDR3 reads CASQPGTSGANEQFF. For the CDR3, the DNA is TGTGCCAGCCAGCCCGGGACTAGCGGGGCTAATGAGCAGTTCTTC.

The chain uses TRBV7-3 and TRBJ1-6, with D maybe TRBD1 (5 bases). The CDR3 totals 15 residues. V shed 2 bases and J shed 8 bases, with 13 bases lying between them. The germline V gene encodes CDR1 SGHTA and CDR2 FQGTGA. The CDR3 DNA sequence: TGTGCCAGCAGCTTATCCGCGGGGGTTGATTCACCCCTCCACTTT. Amino acids: CASSLSAGVDSPLHF.

V is TRBV9 and J is TRBJ1-3; no definite D call. Looked up from germline, CDR1 is SGDLS and CDR2 is YYNGEE. The germline V and J ends were trimmed by 4 bases and 7 bases, with 12 bases remaining between them. The CDR3 sequence is 13 residues long. For the CDR3, the DNA is TGTGCCAGCAGCCCTGGACCAGCCAACACCATATATTTT. Its translation: CASSPGPANTIYF. Filled out from reference TRBV9 and TRBJ1-3, the complete variable domain reads DSGVTQTPKHLITATGQRVTLRCSPRSGDLSVYWYQQSLDQGLQFLIQYYNGEERAKGNILERFSAQQFPDLHSELNLSSLELGDSALYFCASSPGPANTIYFGEGSWLTVV.

The chain carries TRBV5-1 and TRBJ2-5; D remains unclear. The CDR3 runs 13 residues. The germline gives CDR1 SGHRS, CDR2 YFSETQ. Trimming left V 4 bases short and J 4 bases short, with 11 bases between. The CDR3: CASSSRPRETQYF. CDR3 bases: TGCGCCAGCAGCAGTAGGCCAAGAGAGACCCAGTACTTC.

This clone was recorded only once. V and J are TRBV21-1 and TRBJ1-6; TRBD1 is the table's D call, not checked against the DNA. TRBV21-1 is termed a pseudogene. This CDR3 has 20 residues. CDR3 region: CASSKARSPGQGSYNSPLHF. The DNA for the CDR3 is TGTGCCAGCAGCAAAGCGCGTTCCCCCGGCCAGGGCTCCTATAATTCACCCCTCCACTTT.

In the case of this clone: Additional DNA sequences in this sample encode the identical CDR3. This chain joins TRBV9 and TRBJ1-1; possible D gene TRBD1, 5 bases. V was shortened by 0 bases and J by 0 bases, with 9 bases between the two germline ends. CDR1 is SGDLS and CDR2 is YYNGEE in the germline V gene. The CDR3 has 15 residues. In nucleotides, the CDR3 is TGTGCCAGCAGCGTAGAACCAGGGATGAACACTGAAGCTTTCTTT. It encodes CASSVEPGMNTEAFF. Using reference TRBV9 and TRBJ1-1 for the parts outside the CDR3, the full variable domain is DSGVTQTPKHLITATGQRVTLRCSPRSGDLSVYWYQQSLDQGLQFLIQYYNGEERAKGNILERFSAQQFPDLHSELNLSSLELGDSALYFCASSVEPGMNTEAFFGQGTRLTVV.